This record looks at one T cell receptor beta chain sequence and its context. Per the original data handling: The assay estimated nucleated cells by amplifying reference gene primers. Method: immunoSEQ multiplex PCR; TCRdb's copy keeps in-frame clones and lacks some. V and J calls and clone size are those listed in that table; D and trimming were worked out from the DNA. The table lists about 57,000 clones, 87% of them singletons, with 22% in the top ten. Seattle patients were enrolled during active infection and followed longitudinally. The sample originates from a study of blood T cell repertoires in COVID-19. Study-wide context: Samples came from the United States, Italy and Spain, spanning acute and convalescent COVID-19. From T cells, B-cell-depleted T cells, or PBMCs came the material, which was cDNA or gDNA.

The CDR3 runs 13 residues. The V and J ends lost 3 bases and 4 bases respectively, with 12 bases between them. From germline, CDR1 is GTSNPN and CDR2 SVGIG (reference sequence). This clonotype was obtained from a woman aged 80 or over with COVID-19, enrolled during active disease. The rearrangement uses TRBV30 and TRBJ1-1; D possibly corresponds to TRBD1 (5 bases). Material: peripheral blood. The CDR3 coding sequence is TGTGCCTGGAGCGCAGGGCAGGGCACTGAAGCTTTCTTT. The encoded protein is CAWSAGQGTEAFF.